This passage covers 27 T cell receptor beta chains from one sample sequenced in a study of control samples from healthy donors and cancer patients. TCRdb's copy holds only in-frame clones and misses some; the assay was immunoSEQ multiplex PCR. The repertoire has about 85,000 clones, about 89% of them found once; the top ten carry approximately 7.6%. What was sequenced was blood. These receptors all come from a woman aged 55-69 years in good health.

The chain uses TRBV19 and TRBJ2-6; D remains unclear. The CDR3 extends over 16 amino acids. V was clipped by 4 bases and J by 0 bases, with 10 bases between them. Per germline, CDR1 LNHDA and CDR2 SQIVND (reference sequence). The CDR3 nucleotides are TGTGCCAGTAGTAGGCAGTGGAGCTCTGGGGCCAACGTCCTGACTTTC. Encoded protein: CASSRQWSSGANVLTF.

The chain combines TRBV10-3 with TRBJ1-2; 11 nucleotides agree with TRBD1. Germline V gene lookup returns CDR1 ENHRY and CDR2 SYGVKD. The junction had 11 bases not matched to a gene; V was cut back by 10 bases and J by 4 bases. The CDR3 length is 15 residues. The CDR3 sequence is CASTGQGAQSYGYTF. In DNA form, the CDR3 reads TGTGCCAGCACTGGACAGGGGGCGCAAAGCTATGGCTACACCTTC.

V usage is TRBV4-1 and J usage is TRBJ2-3, with a tentative D call TRBD1 (6 bases). V was trimmed by 2 bases and J by 2 bases, leaving 17 bases between them. CDR1 is MGHRA and CDR2 is YSYEKL in the germline V gene. CDR3 size: 17 residues. CDR3 loop: CASSQISGTPYTDTQYF. The DNA of the CDR3 is TGCGCCAGCAGCCAAATATCCGGGACACCCTACACAGATACGCAGTATTTT.

V is TRBV18 and J is TRBJ1-3; possible D gene TRBD1, 5 bases. There are 14 residues in the CDR3. The germline V gene has CDR1 KGHSH and CDR2 LQKENI. Trimming took 6 bases from V and 4 from J, leaving 13 bases between them. In DNA form, the CDR3 reads TGTGCCAGCTCGTCGGACACAGCGGGAAACACCATATATTTT. Protein sequence: CASSSDTAGNTIYF.

This clone was seen once. The chain combines TRBV9 with TRBJ2-1; 7 bases are a match to TRBD2. Germline V gives CDR1 SGDLS, CDR2 YYNGEE. Trimming at V came to 4 bases and at J to 4 bases, leaving 8 bases not matched to a gene. The CDR3 runs 15 residues. CDR3 residues: CASSTLSGSYNEQFF. The CDR3 DNA reads TGTGCCAGCAGCACGCTTAGCGGGTCTTACAATGAGCAGTTCTTC.

This chain uses TRBV19 with TRBJ2-6, with 7 bases aligning to TRBD1. V gave up 7 bases and J gave up 0 bases; unmatched junction bases: 12. The CDR3 is 18 residues long. From germline, CDR1 is LNHDA and CDR2 SQIVND (reference sequence). CDR3 in DNA: TGTGCCAGTACCCCGACAGGGCTAGTAATCTCTGGGGCCAACGTCCTGACTTTC. It translates to CASTPTGLVISGANVLTF.

CDR3 coding DNA: TGTGCCAGCAGTGAAAGTAGGACAGGGACCTACGGTGAGCAGTTCTTC. Translation: CASSESRTGTYGEQFF. The chain links TRBV2 to TRBJ2-1; the match to TRBD1 covers 8 bases. The CDR3 consists of 16 residues. Germline-derived CDR1 and CDR2 are SNHLY and FYNNEI. V dropped 2 bases and J dropped 9; count of bases not matched to a gene: 12.

The chain combines TRBV10-3 with TRBJ2-1, with TRBD2 matching over 11 bases. V was pared by 6 bases and J by 5 bases, with 3 bases of the junction left unmatched. Germline CDR1 reads ENHRY; CDR2 reads SYGVKD. The CDR3 contains 14 residues. In DNA, the CDR3 is TGTGCCATCAGGGAGACTAGCGGGGACAATGAGCAGTTCTTC. Encoded protein: CAIRETSGDNEQFF.

This clone was detected once. V gene TRBV14 combines with J gene TRBJ1-4; 7 bases fit TRBD1. The J segment lost 3 bases and the V segment lost 3 bases, leaving 10 bases of the junction unmatched. The CDR3 consists of 17 residues. CDR1 and CDR2 from the germline V gene are SGHDN and FVKESK. The CDR3 region is CASSHITGAGANEKLFF. DNA of the CDR3: TGTGCCAGCAGCCACATCACAGGGGCGGGGGCTAATGAAAAACTGTTTTTT.

The rearrangement links TRBV14 to TRBJ1-1, with 7 bases identical to TRBD1. The CDR3 is 19 residues long. Losses at the gene ends were 3 bases for V and 2 bases for J; bases not matched to a gene: 18. Germline V gives CDR1 SGHDN, CDR2 FVKESK. CDR3 in DNA: TGTGCCAGCAGCCAGGTCACCAGGGGGTTCTTACGGACCAACACTGAAGCTTTCTTT. It translates to CASSQVTRGFLRTNTEAFF. The whole variable domain, remainder taken from reference TRBV14 and TRBJ1-1, is EAGVTQFPSHSVIEKGQTVTLRCDPISGHDNLYWYRRVMGKEIKFLLHFVKESKQDESGMPNNRFLAERTGGTYSTLKVQPAELEDSGVYFCASSQVTRGFLRTNTEAFFGQGTRLTVV.

In its sample, this clone was seen once. The V gene is TRBV7-2, the J gene TRBJ2-1; 10 nucleotides align to TRBD2. This CDR3 is built from 16 residues. Trimming removed 5 bases from V and 9 bases from J; junction bases left unmatched: 13. Germline V gives CDR1 SGHTA, CDR2 FQGNSA. CDR3: CASSPSGSGRASEQFF. The CDR3 region has the DNA TGTGCCAGCAGCCCATCCGGGAGCGGGAGGGCCAGTGAGCAGTTCTTC.

The chain joins TRBV10-3 to TRBJ1-1; no clear D. There are 13 residues in the CDR3. Germline CDR1 and CDR2: ENHRY and SYGVKD. Trimming shortened V by 10 bases and J by 0 bases, and 12 bases separated the two germline ends. The CDR3 nucleotides read TGTGCCACCAGAAAAGACGTGAACACTGAAGCTTTCTTT. It specifies CATRKDVNTEAFF.

This clone was detected a few times. This chain links TRBV15 with TRBJ1-6; tentatively, D is TRBD1 (5 bases). The germline gives CDR1 LNHNV, CDR2 YYDKDF (reference sequence). The CDR3 has 14 residues. Trimming cost V 0 bases and J 11 bases, with 11 bases left between them. In nucleotides, the CDR3 is TGTGCCACCAGCAGAGATCGGCAGGGAACACCCCTCCACTTT. This codes for CATSRDRQGTPLHF.

V is TRBV11-3 and J is TRBJ2-5; D gene ambiguous. The germline V gene has CDR1 SGHNT and CDR2 YENEEA. CDR3 length: 16 residues. V lost 2 bases to trimming and J lost 7 bases, with 20 bases between them. The CDR3 nucleotides read TGTGCCAGCAGCTTACGTGGACCCCCGTTGGTGAGGACCCAGTACTTC. Translating gives CASSLRGPPLVRTQYF.

The chain joins TRBV18 to TRBJ2-3, with 11 bases fitting TRBD1. Germline V gives CDR1 KGHSH, CDR2 LQKENI. The length of the CDR3 is 15 residues. With 3 bases clipped from V and 5 bases from J, the junction kept 4 bases outside the gene matches. CDR3 sequence (DNA): TGTGCCAGCTCACCGTGGACAGGGGGCGAAGATACGCAGTATTTT. It specifies CASSPWTGGEDTQYF. Full variable domain (missing parts from reference TRBV18 and TRBJ2-3): NAGVMQNPRHLVRRRGQEARLRCSPMKGHSHVYWYRQLPEEGLKFMVYLQKENIIDESGMPKERFSAEFPKEGPSILRIQQVVRGDSAAYFCASSPWTGGEDTQYFGPGTRLTVL.

This chain connects TRBV12-3 or TRBV12-4 to TRBJ2-3; TRBD2 is a possible D gene (6 bases). The CDR3 is 13 residues long. The germline V and J ends were trimmed by 6 bases and 8 bases, with 15 bases remaining between them. CDR3 amino acids: CASSLLSGSTQYF. The CDR3 coding sequence is TGTGCCAGCAGCCTTCTTAGCGGTTCTACGCAGTATTTT.

The chain recombines TRBV9 with TRBJ2-1; TRBD2 matches at 7 bases. Germline CDR1 and CDR2: SGDLS and YYNGEE. The CDR3 extends over 15 amino acids. V dropped 3 bases and J dropped 2; count of bases not matched to a gene: 5. This chain's CDR3 is CASSAAGLTYNEQFF. DNA for the CDR3: TGTGCCAGCAGCGCCGCGGGACTAACCTACAATGAGCAGTTCTTC.

This chain links TRBV11-2 with TRBJ2-5, with TRBD2 matching over 16 bases. This CDR3 is built from 17 residues. V shed 3 bases, J shed 5 bases, and the junction held 6 bases outside the gene matches. Germline CDR1 is SGHAT and CDR2 is FQNNGV. The CDR3, as DNA: TGTGCCAGCAGCTTGGGACTAGCGGGGGGGGTTAGGGAGACCCAGTACTTC. It is translated as CASSLGLAGGVRETQYF.

The genes are TRBV2 and TRBJ1-5, with D possibly matching TRBD1 (6 bases). Germline lookup yields CDR1 SNHLY and CDR2 FYNNEI. V shed 2 bases and J shed 4 bases, with 12 bases lying between them. The length of the CDR3 is 15 residues. In DNA form, the CDR3 reads TGTGCCAGCAGTGAAACAGGGCAGGGTAATCAGCCCCAGCATTTT. Its translation is CASSETGQGNQPQHF. The full variable domain, rest sourced from reference TRBV2 and TRBJ1-5, is EPEVTQTPSHQVTQMGQEVILRCVPISNHLYFYWYRQILGQKVEFLVSFYNNEISEKSEIFDDQFSVERPDGSNFTLKIRSTKLEDSAMYFCASSETGQGNQPQHFGDGTRLSIL.

The V and J genes are TRBV11-3 and TRBJ1-2; possibly TRBD1 for D (5 bases). Per the germline V gene, CDR1 is SGHNT and CDR2 is YENEEA. V lost 1 base to trimming and J lost 5 bases, with 11 bases between them. This CDR3 has 14 residues. The CDR3, as DNA: TGTGCCAGCAGCTTAGCTGGGGCAGGGTATGGCTACACCTTC. Translated: CASSLAGAGYGYTF. Looking up the rest from reference TRBV11-3 and TRBJ1-2 gives the full variable domain: EAGVVQSPRYKIIEKKQPVAFWCNPISGHNTLYWYLQNLGQGPELLIRYENEEAVDDSQLPKDRFSAERLKGVDSTLKIQPAELGDSAVYLCASSLAGAGYGYTFGSGTRLTVV.

The chain joins TRBV6-5 to TRBJ2-3, with 8 bases aligning to TRBD1. With V trimmed by 7 bases and J by 2 bases, 5 bases remained unmatched. Germline values: CDR1 MNHEY, CDR2 SVGAGI. The CDR3 covers 14 residues. The CDR3, as DNA: TGTGCCAGCAAAAGGACAGGGAACACAGATACGCAGTATTTT. Protein product: CASKRTGNTDTQYF.

A single count supports this clone. This CDR3 is CASSVMGRGDTGELFF. As DNA, the CDR3 is TGTGCCAGCAGCGTAATGGGAAGAGGAGACACCGGGGAGCTGTTTTTT. V is TRBV9 and J is TRBJ2-2; D unclear. Germline CDR1 SGDLS, CDR2 YYNGEE. The V end lost 1 base, the J end lost 3 bases, and 13 bases lay between the germline ends. The CDR3 spans 16 residues.

The V call is TRBV18, the J call TRBJ1-2; 7 bases line up with TRBD1. V was pared by 0 bases and J by 4 bases, with 11 bases of the junction left unmatched. This CDR3 is 17 amino acids long. Germline CDR1 and CDR2: KGHSH and LQKENI. As DNA, the CDR3 is TGTGCCAGCTCACCACCCCGGGCAGGGGGAACCCCCTATGGCTACACCTTC. Its protein is CASSPPRAGGTPYGYTF.

CDR3 in DNA: TGTGCCAGCAGTGATGGGGCAGACGCTTTGAACACTGAAGCTTTCTTT. Residues: CASSDGADALNTEAFF. The rearrangement joins TRBV2 to TRBJ1-1; a weak D match, TRBD1 (5 bases). Germline lookup yields CDR1 SNHLY and CDR2 FYNNEI. Trimming pared 3 bases from V and 0 bases from J, leaving 14 bases between. The CDR3 extends over 16 amino acids.

The sample holds one count of this clone. The gene calls are TRBV23-1 and TRBJ2-5; 7 nucleotides match TRBD1. TRBV23-1 is assigned to the ORF class and has an uncertain function. V was pared by 6 bases and J by 3 bases, with 10 bases of the junction left unmatched. CDR3 length: 15 amino acids. The CDR3: CASRPDRVGEETQYF. CDR3 in DNA: TGCGCCAGCAGGCCCGACAGGGTTGGAGAAGAGACCCAGTACTTC.

The genes are TRBV28 and TRBJ2-5; possible D gene TRBD1, 6 bases. Trimming took off 1 base at V and 2 bases at J, with 11 bases between the two ends. Germline V gene lookup returns CDR1 MDHEN and CDR2 SYDVKM. This CDR3 region has 15 residues. CDR3 nucleotide sequence: TGTGCCAGCAGTTTATTCGGACAGCGACAAGAGACCCAGTACTTC. It is translated as CASSLFGQRQETQYF. The full variable domain, in which reference TRBV28 and TRBJ2-5 provide the parts outside the CDR3, is DVKVTQSSRYLVKRTGEKVFLECVQDMDHENMFWYRQDPGLGLRLIYFSYDVKMKEKGDIPEGYSVSREKKERFSLILESASTNQTSMYLCASSLFGQRQETQYFGPGTRLLVL.

The gene calls are TRBV5-6 and TRBJ2-3, with D possibly being TRBD1 or TRBD2 (5 bases each). The CDR3 runs 13 residues. V was shortened by 3 bases and J by 4 bases, with 9 bases between the two germline ends. Germline V gene data show CDR1 as SGHDT and CDR2 as YYEEEE. CDR3: CASSSRGSDTQYF. As DNA, the CDR3 is TGTGCCAGCAGCTCGAGGGGTTCAGATACGCAGTATTTT.